This T cell receptor beta chain was captured by sequencing in a study of beta chain features in type 1 diabetes. Without exception, sorted populations had purity beyond 95%. Expressed TCRB transcripts got sequenced, as all isolated RNA was reverse transcribed. TCRdb's table, derived via immunoSEQ multiplex PCR, lists solely in-frame clones and lacks some. Among a few hundred thousand clones listed, 25% to 30% were seen once. Sequencing was done on a sample of central memory CD4+ T cells from blood. This clonotype was sampled from a man aged 25-40 years in good health.

The CDR3 spells CSALWTEAFF. The CDR3 DNA follows: TGCAGTGCTCTTTGGACTGAAGCTTTCTTT. V usage is TRBV20-1 and J usage is TRBJ1-1, with no clear D. Germline V gives CDR1 DFQATT, CDR2 SNEGSKA (reference sequence). The CDR3 is 10 amino acids. The ends were cut back, 5 bases at V and 5 bases at J, with 6 bases in the middle.